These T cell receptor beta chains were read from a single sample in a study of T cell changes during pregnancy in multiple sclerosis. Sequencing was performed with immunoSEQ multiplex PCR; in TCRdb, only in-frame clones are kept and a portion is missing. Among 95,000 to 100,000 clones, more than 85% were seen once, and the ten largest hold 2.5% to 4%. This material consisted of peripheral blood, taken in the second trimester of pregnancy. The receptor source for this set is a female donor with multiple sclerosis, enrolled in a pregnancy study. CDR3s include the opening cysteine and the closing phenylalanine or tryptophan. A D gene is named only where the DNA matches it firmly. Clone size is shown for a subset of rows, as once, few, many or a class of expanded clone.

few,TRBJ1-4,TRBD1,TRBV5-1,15,CASSLRTGTREKLFF,TGCGCCAGCAGCTTGAGGACAGGGACTCGTGAAAAACTGTTTTTT
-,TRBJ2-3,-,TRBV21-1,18,CASSKGLGGRPGADTQYF,TGTGCCAGCAGCAAAGGTTTAGGCGGGAGACCCGGGGCAGATACGCAGTATTTT
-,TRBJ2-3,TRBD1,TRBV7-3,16,CASSLGQGKTADTQYF,TGTGCCAGCAGCTTGGGACAGGGCAAAACTGCAGATACGCAGTATTTT
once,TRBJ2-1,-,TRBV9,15,CASSVGGGSYNEQFF,TGTGCCAGCAGCGTCGGCGGTGGCTCCTACAATGAGCAGTTCTTC
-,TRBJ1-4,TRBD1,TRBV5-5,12,CASSRDRVKLFF,TGTGCCAGCAGCCGGGACAGGGTAAAACTGTTTTTT
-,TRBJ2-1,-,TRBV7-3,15,CASSSNGQEGNEQFF,TGTGCCAGCAGCTCGAACGGACAGGAGGGGAATGAGCAGTTCTTC
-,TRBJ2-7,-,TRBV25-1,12,CASSSRGYEQYF,TGTGCCAGCAGCTCTCGGGGATACGAGCAGTACTTC
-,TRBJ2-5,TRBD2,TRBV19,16,CASSISSGRALETQYF,TGTGCCAGTAGTATTTCTAGCGGGAGGGCTTTGGAGACCCAGTACTTC
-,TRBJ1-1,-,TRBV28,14,CASSPLGGNTEAFF,TGTGCCAGCAGCCCCCTGGGGGGAAACACTGAAGCTTTCTTT
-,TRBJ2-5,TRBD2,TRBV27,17,CASSPGTSGRARETQYF,TGTGCCAGCAGTCCCGGGACTAGCGGGAGGGCCCGAGAGACCCAGTACTTC
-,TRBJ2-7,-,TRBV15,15,CATSRPLGHLVEQYF,TGTGCCACCAGCAGACCCCTGGGACATTTGGTCGAGCAGTACTTC
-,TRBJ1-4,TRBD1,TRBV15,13,CATSRGQGAKLFF,TGTGCCACCAGCAGAGGACAGGGGGCAAAACTGTTTTTT
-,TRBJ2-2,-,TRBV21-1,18,CASSKRPKLTSKTGELFF,TGTGCCAGCAGCAAAAGGCCCAAACTTACTAGCAAAACCGGGGAGCTGTTTTTT
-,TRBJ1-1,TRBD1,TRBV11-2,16,CASSLGDRVLNTEAFF,TGTGCCAGCAGCTTAGGGGACAGGGTACTGAACACTGAAGCTTTCTTT
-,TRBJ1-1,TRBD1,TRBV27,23,CASSPYPSGTGSWPNAMNTEAFF,TGTGCCAGCAGTCCCTACCCTTCCGGGACAGGGAGTTGGCCGAACGCTATGAACACTGAAGCTTTCTTT
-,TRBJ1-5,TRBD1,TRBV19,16,CASSHYRGNSNQPQHF,TGTGCCAGTAGTCACTACAGGGGCAATAGCAATCAGCCCCAGCATTTT
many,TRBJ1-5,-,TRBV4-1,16,CASSQHGGKGNQPQHF,TGCGCCAGCAGCCAACACGGGGGAAAGGGGAATCAGCCCCAGCATTTT
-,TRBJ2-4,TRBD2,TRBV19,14,CASSSRLAENIQYF,TGTGCCAGTAGTTCCAGACTAGCGGAAAACATTCAGTACTTC
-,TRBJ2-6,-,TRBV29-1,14,CSVVISLGANVLTF,TGCAGCGTTGTTATATCACTCGGGGCCAACGTCCTGACTTTC
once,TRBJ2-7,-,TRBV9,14,CASSVSVYVHEQYF,TGTGCCAGCAGCGTTAGCGTTTATGTCCACGAGCAGTACTTC